This entry lists 10 T cell receptor beta chains sequenced from one sample in a study of T cell clonality in common variable immunodeficiency. The protocol was immunoSEQ multiplex PCR, while the TCRdb copy is restricted to in-frame clones and leaves out a portion. The repertoire consists of around 60,000 clones, none detected only once. The source material was peripheral blood mononuclear cells. These receptors came from a person aged 18 to 70 in good health.

This clone was detected ten times or more. The read halts 3 residues ahead of the CDR3 end, with the missing end drawn from the germline J gene. The rearrangement links TRBV15 to TRBJ2-3; 8 nucleotides line up with TRBD2. V shed 5 bases, J shed 4 bases, and the junction held 8 bases outside the gene matches. In germline, CDR1 is LNHNV, CDR2 YYDKDF (reference sequence). The CDR3 contains 15 residues. CDR3 DNA (partial): TGTGCCACCAGCTCGGGAACGGGAGGGGCAGATACG. It specifies CATSSGTGGADT. The whole CDR3 region reads CATSSGTGGADTQYF.

This clone was picked up many times. The CDR3 reads CSARGLAGNFTDTQYF. CDR3 DNA (partial): TGCAGTGCTAGAGGTCTGGCGGGGAACTTCACAGATACG. The J gene is TRBJ2-3, the V gene TRBV20-1, with D possibly being TRBD2 (6 bases). With the read ending 3 residues before the CDR3 end, the germline J gene is used to fill in that end. Germline V gene sequence: CDR1 DFQATT, CDR2 SNEGSKA (reference sequence). The CDR3 runs to 16 residues. Trimming shortened V by 1 base and J by 2 bases, and 16 bases separated the two germline ends.

In this sample, this clone turned up many times. The CDR3 extends 3 residues past the end of the read, so its final part is completed from the germline J gene. The V and J genes are TRBV7-2 and TRBJ2-1, with a tentative D call TRBD1 (5 bases). Germline loops: CDR1 SGHTA, CDR2 FQGNSA. The CDR3 runs 14 residues. V was shortened by 1 base and J by 9 bases, with 13 bases between the two germline ends. CDR3 DNA (partial): TGTGCCAGCAGCTTAGTAGACAGAGTGACTGAG. This gives the protein CASSLVDRVTE. The whole CDR3 protein is CASSLVDRVTEQFF.

Comment on this clone: The CDR3 end falls 3 residues outside the read, so it is completed with the germline J gene. The chain links TRBV2 to TRBJ2-3; 10 nucleotides match TRBD1. The germline gives CDR1 SNHLY, CDR2 FYNNEI. The CDR3 sequence is 15 residues long. V gave up 6 bases and J gave up 2 bases; unmatched junction bases: 5. CDR3: CASREDRGYTDTQYF. The sequenced CDR3 bases are TGTGCCAGCAGGGAGGACAGGGGGTACACAGATACG. The whole variable domain, filled in from reference TRBV2 and TRBJ2-3, reads EPEVTQTPSHQVTQMGQEVILRCVPISNHLYFYWYRQILGQKVEFLVSFYNNEISEKSEIFDDQFSVERPDGSNFTLKIRSTKLEDSAMYFCASREDRGYTDTQYFGPGTRLTVL.

This clone was detected ten times or more. The read finishes 3 residues shy of the CDR3 end, and the germline J gene is used to complete it. The chain combines TRBV30 with TRBJ2-1, with TRBD2 as a possible D gene (5 bases). CDR1 and CDR2 (germline): GTSNPN, SVGIG (reference sequence). The CDR3 length is 12 residues. V lost 2 bases and J lost 3, with 5 bases in between. Here the CDR3 reads CAWSRGYNEQFF. CDR3 DNA (partial): TGTGCCTGGAGTCGGGGCTACAATGAG.

This clone has ten or more counts. The sequence runs out 3 residues before the end of the CDR3; the remainder is reconstructed from the germline J gene. V and J are TRBV20-1 and TRBJ2-1; 10 nucleotides line up with TRBD2. Germline-derived CDR1 and CDR2 are DFQATT and SNEGSKA (reference sequence). V gave up 5 bases and J gave up 4 bases; unmatched junction bases: 5. The CDR3 extends over 14 amino acids. Here the CDR3 reads CSAPRTSGYNEQFF. CDR3 bases read: TGCAGTGCTCCTCGGACTAGCGGTTACAATGAG.

Ten or more counts support this clone. The read terminates 3 residues ahead of where the CDR3 ends, so the germline J gene completes it. The rearrangement uses TRBV2 and TRBJ1-6; weak D call: TRBD1 (5 bases). V shed 7 bases and J shed 8 bases, with 18 bases lying between them. The germline CDR1 and CDR2 sequences are SNHLY and FYNNEI. CDR3 length: 15 amino acids. The covered CDR3 bases are TGTGCCAGCACCAGGGAGCAGGAAACTCATTCACCC. Amino acid sequence: CASTREQETHSP. The entire CDR3 protein reads CASTREQETHSPLHF.

This clone was picked up many times. The read stops 3 residues short of the end of the CDR3; the missing end is completed from the germline J gene. This rearrangement joins TRBV20-1 to TRBJ2-2; perhaps TRBD2 as D (5 bases). The ends were cut back, 4 bases at V and 1 base at J, with 16 bases in the middle. Germline assignment: CDR1 DFQATT and CDR2 SNEGSKA (reference sequence). This CDR3 is 16 amino acids long. The CDR3: CSATRAHRGNTGELFF. The covered CDR3 bases are TGCAGTGCTACCCGGGCCCACCGGGGGAACACCGGGGAG.

This clone was seen at least ten times. Sequencing ends 3 residues short of the CDR3 end; the germline J gene provides the rest. V gene TRBV4-1 combines with J gene TRBJ2-7; D unclear. Germline V gene sequence: CDR1 MGHRA, CDR2 YSYEKL. The CDR3 consists of 17 residues. V dropped 0 bases and J dropped 0 bases, with 15 bases sitting between them. The CDR3 loop is CASSQEIRAGSSYEQYF. CDR3 bases read: TGCGCCAGCAGCCAAGAGATTAGGGCCGGATCCTCCTACGAG.

A remark on this clone: The CDR3 is cut off 3 residues early in the read; its end comes from the germline J gene. V and J are TRBV7-2 and TRBJ2-7; D perhaps matches TRBD1 (7 bases). Germline loops: CDR1 SGHTA, CDR2 FQGNSA. This CDR3 contains 17 residues. Partial CDR3 DNA: TGTGCAAGTCGCTTAGCGCTAAATCAGGGGGGAACCTACGAG. As protein: CASRLALNQGGTYE. The whole CDR3 reads CASRLALNQGGTYEQYF.